The 3 T cell receptor beta chains below all came from one sample that was sequenced in a study of cytotoxic CD8 clonotypes in ibrutinib-treated CLL. Libraries were prepared by immunoSEQ multiplex PCR; TCRdb keeps only in-frame clonotypes and omits some of them. The profile covers roughly 200,000 clones, with 70% to 75% appearing a single time and approximately 6% taken by the ten largest. The material was PBMCs, obtained after 12 months of ibrutinib treatment. Receptors originate from a human donor with chronic lymphocytic leukemia.

The genes are TRBV19 and TRBJ2-1; TRBD2 is a possible D gene (5 bases). Germline lookup yields CDR1 LNHDA and CDR2 SQIVND (reference sequence). Trimming took 3 bases from V and 0 from J, leaving 18 bases between them. This CDR3 contains 18 residues. The CDR3 DNA is TGTGCCAGTAGTATCACCGGGAAATCGATCTACTCCTACAATGAGCAGTTCTTC. It translates to CASSITGKSIYSYNEQFF.

This clone was observed a single time. The genes are TRBV30 and TRBJ1-4; D gene ambiguous. The CDR3 extends over 15 amino acids. Trimming removed 0 bases at V and 2 bases at J, with 10 bases between. The germline gives CDR1 GTSNPN, CDR2 SVGIG (reference sequence). CDR3 nucleotide sequence: TGTGCCTGGAGTGTAGGTGCGGGGACTAATGAAAAACTGTTTTTT. It translates to CAWSVGAGTNEKLFF.

The chain links TRBV4-2 to TRBJ2-2; D is ambiguous. The V gene's germline CDR1 is LGHNA and CDR2 YNFKEQ. The germline V and J ends were trimmed by 7 bases and 0 bases, with 12 bases remaining between them. There are 15 residues in the CDR3. DNA of the CDR3: TGTGCCAGCAAAACGGCAGGCACGAACACCGGGGAGCTGTTTTTT. It specifies CASKTAGTNTGELFF.